This T cell receptor (beta chain) stems from a study of CXCR3-negative and CXCR3-positive naive CD8 T cells. The CDR3 runs to 20 residues. Germline V lookup: CDR1 SGHRS, CDR2 YFSETQ. Through 5' RACE with UMI labels, the TRB cDNA libraries were prepared. TCRdb re-called the 5' RACE reads; every CDR3 protein appears as one record, without DNA. Its clone listing holds 70,000 to 95,000 distinct CDR3 sequences. Study-wide findings and caveats: Both naive subsets had comparably high diversity; memory CD8+ cells much lower. Comparison of naive CXCR3-negative and CXCR3-positive cells revealed similar TRBV-TRBJ usage, while memory cells differed.

Naive CD8+ T cells were CD45RO-CCR7+CD27+CD95-. Remarks on this clonotype: Its antigen is not known.

The sequence was collected from a human donor in good health. Some clones in this sample may be carry-over from other donors' samples. The specimen was naive CXCR3- CD8+ T cells from blood. The sample's subset: CD45RO-CCR7+CD27+CD95- naive CD8+ T cells lacking CXCR3 (TNR3-). The chain uses TRBV5-1 and TRBJ2-7; as DNA is missing, the TRBD2 call by TCRdb cannot be tested. CDR3 in amino acids: CASSLASHVGLAGSSYEQYF.